Listed below are T cell receptor beta chains from one sample, sequenced in a study of tumor-infiltrating lymphocytes in localized non-small cell lung cancer. Sequenced by immunoSEQ multiplex PCR; TCRdb stores in-frame clones only, minus some. The sample records 15,000 to 20,000 clones, less than 55% being singletons. Sequenced sample: lung tumor tissue. All receptors derive from a human donor with non-small cell lung cancer. Both conserved end residues are part of each CDR3. The order of the fields is J gene, clone size, V gene, D gene, CDR3 protein, CDR3 DNA. D genes are given only for firm matches. A clone size is listed for some rows: how often the clone was seen (once, few, many), or a class if it is expanded.

TRBJ1-6,.,TRBV7-9,.,CASSASQGPSPLHF,TGTGCCAGCAGCGCCAGTCAGGGGCCCTCACCCCTCCACTTT
TRBJ2-7,.,TRBV28,TRBD2,CASSLGTSGGEQYF,TGTGCCAGCAGTTTAGGGACTAGCGGAGGCGAGCAGTACTTC
TRBJ1-2,few,TRBV27,TRBD1,CASSRDSGNYGYTF,TGTGCCAGCAGCCGGGACAGTGGAAACTATGGCTACACCTTC
TRBJ2-7,.,TRBV15,.,CATSRDVGSYEQYF,TGTGCCACCAGCAGAGACGTTGGCAGCTACGAGCAGTACTTC
TRBJ1-5,.,TRBV15,.,CATRADIDQPQHF,TGTGCCACCAGAGCGGATATCGATCAGCCCCAGCATTTT
TRBJ2-1,once,TRBV11-3,.,CASSQSSGHNEQFF,TGTGCCAGCAGTCAGTCCAGCGGGCACAATGAGCAGTTCTTC
TRBJ1-6,.,TRBV6-5,.,CASSRQASPLHF,TGTGCCAGCAGTCGACAGGCCTCACCCCTCCACTTT
TRBJ2-7,few,TRBV7-8,TRBD2,CASSLAGSYYEQYF,TGTGCCAGCAGTCTAGCGGGGTCCTACTACGAGCAGTACTTC
TRBJ1-3,.,TRBV9,.,CASSVTRAGNTIYF,TGTGCCAGCAGCGTGACCAGAGCTGGAAACACCATATATTTT
TRBJ2-1,few,TRBV4-3,TRBD2,CASSQERTSGGRNEQFF,TGCGCCAGCAGCCAAGAAAGGACTAGCGGGGGCCGGAATGAGCAGTTCTTC